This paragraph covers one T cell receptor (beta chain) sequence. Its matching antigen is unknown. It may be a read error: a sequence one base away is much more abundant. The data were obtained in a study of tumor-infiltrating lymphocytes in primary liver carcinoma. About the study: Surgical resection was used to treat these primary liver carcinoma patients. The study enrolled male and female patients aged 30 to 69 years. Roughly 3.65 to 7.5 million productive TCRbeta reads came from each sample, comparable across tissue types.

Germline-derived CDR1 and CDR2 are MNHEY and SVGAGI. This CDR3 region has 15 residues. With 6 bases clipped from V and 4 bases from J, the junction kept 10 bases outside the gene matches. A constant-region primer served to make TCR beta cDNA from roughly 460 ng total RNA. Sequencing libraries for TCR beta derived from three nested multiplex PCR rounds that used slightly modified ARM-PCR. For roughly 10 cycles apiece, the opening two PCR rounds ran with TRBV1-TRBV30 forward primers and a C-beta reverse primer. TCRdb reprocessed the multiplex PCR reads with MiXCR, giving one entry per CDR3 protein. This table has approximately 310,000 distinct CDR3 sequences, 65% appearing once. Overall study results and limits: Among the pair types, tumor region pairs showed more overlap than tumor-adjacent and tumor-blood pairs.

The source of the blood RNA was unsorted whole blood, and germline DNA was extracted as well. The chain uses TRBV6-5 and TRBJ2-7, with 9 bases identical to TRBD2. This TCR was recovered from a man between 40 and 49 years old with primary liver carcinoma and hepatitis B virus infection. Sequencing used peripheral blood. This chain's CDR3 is CASRSVTSGFYEQYF. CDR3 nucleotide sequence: TGTGCCAGCAGGTCCGTGACTAGCGGATTTTACGAGCAGTACTTC.